This T cell receptor (beta chain) was retrieved from a study of Graves' ophthalmopathy and Graves' hyperthyroidism. The trim removed 5 bases at V and 6 bases at J, leaving 7 bases unmatched. Germline CDR1 reads SGHTA; CDR2 reads FQGTGA. The CDR3 loop spans 15 amino acids. About this clonotype itself: Its antigen remains unknown.

Study results and caveats: Using a 13-signature model, the authors split ophthalmopathy from stable hyperthyroidism, with just under 90% sensitivity and 80% to 84% specificity. Blood shared most expanded thyroid clonotypes above 0.001 frequency.

RNA served as the template for amplifying TCR beta CDR3 regions. An opening RT-PCR round employed HTBI primers and preceded a second-round multiplex PCR. Via MiXCR, TCRdb re-called the multiplex PCR reads, giving one row per CDR3 protein. The sample carries roughly 13,000 distinct CDR3 sequences, about 50% recorded once. Exclusion criteria comprised other autoimmune diseases, uncontrolled infections, pregnancy or lactation in patients. Material: peripheral blood. The TCR originated in a woman in her twenties or thirties with Graves' ophthalmopathy. The chain recombines TRBV7-3 with TRBJ1-5; 10 nucleotides align to TRBD1. The chain's CDR3 is CASSRGTGVPQPQHF. The CDR3 region has the DNA TGTGCCAGCAGCCGAGGGACAGGGGTTCCTCAGCCCCAGCATTTT.